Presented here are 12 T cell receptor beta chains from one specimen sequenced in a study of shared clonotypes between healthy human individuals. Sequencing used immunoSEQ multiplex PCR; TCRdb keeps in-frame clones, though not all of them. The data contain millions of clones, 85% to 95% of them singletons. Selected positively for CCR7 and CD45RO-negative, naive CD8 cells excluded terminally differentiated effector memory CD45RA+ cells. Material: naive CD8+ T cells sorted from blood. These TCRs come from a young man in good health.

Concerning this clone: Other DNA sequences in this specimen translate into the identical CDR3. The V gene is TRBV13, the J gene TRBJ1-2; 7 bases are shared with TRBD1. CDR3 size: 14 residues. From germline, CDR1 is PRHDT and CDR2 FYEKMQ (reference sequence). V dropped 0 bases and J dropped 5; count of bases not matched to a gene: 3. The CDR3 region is CASSLGQGLYGYTF. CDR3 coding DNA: TGTGCCAGCAGCTTAGGACAGGGGCTATATGGCTACACCTTC.

The CDR3 spells CASSSGQLNTEAFF. The CDR3 DNA reads TGTGCCAGCAGCTCGGGACAGCTGAACACTGAAGCTTTCTTT. J is TRBJ1-1 and V is TRBV13; 7 positions match TRBD1. Germline-derived CDR1 and CDR2 are PRHDT and FYEKMQ (reference sequence). V was clipped by 4 bases and J by 0 bases; unmatched bases: 2. This CDR3 spans 14 amino acids.

The CDR3 is CASSEGDLYNEQFF. The DNA for the CDR3 is TGTGCCAGTAGCGAGGGGGACCTCTACAATGAGCAGTTCTTC. The chain links TRBV19 to TRBJ2-1, with D perhaps TRBD1 (6 bases). CDR1 and CDR2 from the germline V gene are LNHDA and SQIVND (reference sequence). With 6 bases removed from V and 3 bases from J, the gap between germline ends came to 12 bases. The CDR3 loop spans 14 amino acids. The whole variable domain, filled in from reference TRBV19 and TRBJ2-1, reads DGGITQSPKYLFRKEGQNVTLSCEQNLNHDAMYWYRQDPGQGLRLIYYSQIVNDFQKGDIAEGYSVSREKKESFPLTVTSAQKNPTAFYLCASSEGDLYNEQFFGPGTRLTVL.

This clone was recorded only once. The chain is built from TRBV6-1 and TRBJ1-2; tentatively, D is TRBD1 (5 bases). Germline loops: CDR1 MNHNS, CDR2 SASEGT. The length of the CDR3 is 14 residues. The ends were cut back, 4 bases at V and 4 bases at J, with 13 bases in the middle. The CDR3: CASSVIGESYGYTF. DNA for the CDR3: TGTGCCAGCAGTGTTATAGGGGAATCCTATGGCTACACCTTC.

The CDR3 reads CASSVAGTGGAGDKNIQYF. The CDR3 nucleotides read TGTGCCAGCAGCGTAGCCGGGACAGGGGGCGCGGGGGACAAAAACATTCAGTACTTC. The rearrangement links TRBV9 to TRBJ2-4; 12 bases align to TRBD1. Per the germline V gene, CDR1 is SGDLS and CDR2 is YYNGEE. Trimming removed 0 bases from V and 3 bases from J; junction bases left unmatched: 10. The CDR3 is 19 amino acids. Supplemented by reference TRBV9 and TRBJ2-4, the full variable domain reads DSGVTQTPKHLITATGQRVTLRCSPRSGDLSVYWYQQSLDQGLQFLIQYYNGEERAKGNILERFSAQQFPDLHSELNLSSLELGDSALYFCASSVAGTGGAGDKNIQYFGAGTRLSVL.

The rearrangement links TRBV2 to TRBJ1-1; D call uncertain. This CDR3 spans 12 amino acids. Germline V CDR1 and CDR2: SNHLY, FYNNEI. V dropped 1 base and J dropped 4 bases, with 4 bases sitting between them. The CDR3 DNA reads TGTGCCAGCAGTGAAGGAACCACTGAAGCTTTCTTT. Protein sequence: CASSEGTTEAFF.

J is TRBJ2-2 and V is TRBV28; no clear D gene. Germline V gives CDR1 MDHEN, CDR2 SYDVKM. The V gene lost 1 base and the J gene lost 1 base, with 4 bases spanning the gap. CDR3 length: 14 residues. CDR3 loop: CASSLSRNTGELFF. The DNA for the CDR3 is TGTGCCAGCAGTTTATCCAGGAACACCGGGGAGCTGTTTTTT.

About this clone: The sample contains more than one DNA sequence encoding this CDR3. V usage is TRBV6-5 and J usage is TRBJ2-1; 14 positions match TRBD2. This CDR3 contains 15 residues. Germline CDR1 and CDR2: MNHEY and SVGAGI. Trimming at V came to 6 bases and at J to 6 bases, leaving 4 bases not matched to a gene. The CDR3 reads CASSPGLAGANEQFF. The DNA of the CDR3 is TGTGCCAGCAGCCCGGGACTAGCGGGAGCCAATGAGCAGTTCTTC.

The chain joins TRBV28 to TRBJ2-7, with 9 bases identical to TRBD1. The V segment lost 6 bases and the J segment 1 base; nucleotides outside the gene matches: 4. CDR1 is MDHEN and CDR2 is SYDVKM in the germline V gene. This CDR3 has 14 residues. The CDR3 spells CASSGTGISYEQYF. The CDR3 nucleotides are TGTGCCAGCAGCGGGACAGGGATTTCCTACGAGCAGTACTTC.

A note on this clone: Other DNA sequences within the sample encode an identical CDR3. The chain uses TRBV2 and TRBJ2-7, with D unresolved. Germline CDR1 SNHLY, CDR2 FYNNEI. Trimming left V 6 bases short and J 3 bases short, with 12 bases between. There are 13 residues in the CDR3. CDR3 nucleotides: TGTGCCAGCAGCGATCGTGTGAGCTACGAGCAGTACTTC. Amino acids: CASSDRVSYEQYF.

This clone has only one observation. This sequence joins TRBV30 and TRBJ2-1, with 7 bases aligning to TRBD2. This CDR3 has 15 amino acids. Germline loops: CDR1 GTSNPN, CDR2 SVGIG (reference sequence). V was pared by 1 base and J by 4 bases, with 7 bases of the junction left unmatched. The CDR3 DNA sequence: TGTGCCTGGAGTGGACTAGCCGTTGGATACAATGAGCAGTTCTTC. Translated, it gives CAWSGLAVGYNEQFF.

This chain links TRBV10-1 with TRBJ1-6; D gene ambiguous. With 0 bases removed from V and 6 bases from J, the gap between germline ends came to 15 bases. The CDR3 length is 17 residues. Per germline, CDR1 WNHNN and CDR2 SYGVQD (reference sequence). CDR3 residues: CASSESLWIIVNSPLHF. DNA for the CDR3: TGCGCCAGCAGTGAGTCCCTGTGGATTATAGTTAATTCACCCCTCCACTTT.